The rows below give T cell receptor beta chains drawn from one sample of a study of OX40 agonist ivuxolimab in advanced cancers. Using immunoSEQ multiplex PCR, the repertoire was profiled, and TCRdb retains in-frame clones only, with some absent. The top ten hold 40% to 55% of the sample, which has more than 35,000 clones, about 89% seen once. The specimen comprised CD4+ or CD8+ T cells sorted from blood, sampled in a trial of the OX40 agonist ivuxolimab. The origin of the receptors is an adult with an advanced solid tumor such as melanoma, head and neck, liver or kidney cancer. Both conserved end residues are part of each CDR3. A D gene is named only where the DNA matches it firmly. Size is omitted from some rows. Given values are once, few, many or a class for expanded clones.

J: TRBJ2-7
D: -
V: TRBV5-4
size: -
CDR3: CASSSGTYEQYF
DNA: TGTGCCAGCAGCTCCGGGACCTACGAGCAGTACTTC

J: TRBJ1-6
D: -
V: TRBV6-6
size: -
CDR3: CASSYIGGGSPLHF
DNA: TGTGCCAGCAGTTACATTGGGGGCGGTTCACCCCTCCACTTT

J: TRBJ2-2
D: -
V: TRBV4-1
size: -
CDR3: CASEPILEHGELFF
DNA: TGCGCCAGCGAACCCATACTGGAACACGGGGAGCTGTTTTTT

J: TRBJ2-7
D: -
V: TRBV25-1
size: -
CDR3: CASSEGGHEYF
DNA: TGTGCCAGCAGTGAAGGAGGACACGAGTACTTC

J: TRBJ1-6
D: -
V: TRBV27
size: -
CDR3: CASTPAGVRSPLHF
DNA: TGTGCCAGCACCCCCGCGGGGGTGAGATCACCCCTCCACTTT

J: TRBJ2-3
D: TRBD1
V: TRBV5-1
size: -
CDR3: CASGRQGATDTQYF
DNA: TGCGCCAGCGGAAGACAGGGGGCAACAGATACGCAGTATTTT

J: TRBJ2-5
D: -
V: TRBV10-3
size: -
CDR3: CAIGDRQTALQETQYF
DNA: TGTGCCATAGGAGACAGACAGACAGCGCTCCAAGAGACCCAGTACTTC

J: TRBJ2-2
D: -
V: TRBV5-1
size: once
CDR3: CASSFGQDLAGELFF
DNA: TGCGCCAGCAGCTTTGGGCAGGATCTCGCCGGGGAGCTGTTTTTT

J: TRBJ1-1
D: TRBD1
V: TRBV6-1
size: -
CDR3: CASSNRDRGLTEAFF
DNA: TGTGCCAGCAGTAACCGGGACAGGGGACTTACTGAAGCTTTCTTT

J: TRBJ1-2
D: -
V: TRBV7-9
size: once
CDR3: CASSFVVGYDGYTF
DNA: TGTGCCAGCAGCTTTGTCGTGGGCTATGATGGCTACACCTTC

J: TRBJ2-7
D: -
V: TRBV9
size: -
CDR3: CASSPSLGREKYF
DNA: TGTGCCAGCAGCCCCTCGCTTGGCAGGGAAAAGTACTTC

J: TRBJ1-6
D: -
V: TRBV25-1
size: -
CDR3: CASSEPSGTDFNSPLHF
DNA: TGTGCCAGCAGTGAACCATCCGGGACGGACTTTAATTCACCCCTCCACTTT

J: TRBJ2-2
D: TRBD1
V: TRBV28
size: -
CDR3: CASSLSGTGDGGELFF
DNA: TGTGCCAGCAGTTTATCGGGGACAGGGGACGGCGGGGAGCTGTTTTTT

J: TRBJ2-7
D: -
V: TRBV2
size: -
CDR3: CASSDQGYEQYF
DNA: TGTGCCAGCAGTGATCAGGGCTACGAGCAGTACTTC

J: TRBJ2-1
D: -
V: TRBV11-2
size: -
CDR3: CASSLDGWVLASATYNEQFF
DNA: TGTGCCAGCAGCTTAGATGGGTGGGTTCTGGCTAGCGCTACCTACAATGAGCAGTTCTTC

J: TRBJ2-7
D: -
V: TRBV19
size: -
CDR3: CASAAGFSYEQYF
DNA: TGTGCCAGTGCGGCAGGGTTCTCCTACGAGCAGTACTTC

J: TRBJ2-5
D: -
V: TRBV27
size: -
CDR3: CASSQRYQETQYF
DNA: TGTGCCAGCAGCCAGCGGTACCAAGAGACCCAGTACTTC

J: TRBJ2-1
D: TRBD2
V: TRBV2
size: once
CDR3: CASSGLAGRYNEQFF
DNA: TGTGCCAGCAGTGGCCTAGCGGGGAGGTACAATGAGCAGTTCTTC

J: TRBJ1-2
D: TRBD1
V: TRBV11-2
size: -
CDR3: CASSLDWTGDHGYTF
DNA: TGTGCCAGCAGCTTAGACTGGACAGGGGATCATGGCTACACCTTC

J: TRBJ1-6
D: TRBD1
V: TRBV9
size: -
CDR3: CASSATGSYNSPLHF
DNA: TGTGCCAGCAGCGCGACAGGGTCCTATAATTCACCCCTCCACTTT

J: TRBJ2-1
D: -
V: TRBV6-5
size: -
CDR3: CASSYFGSGEQFF
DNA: TGTGCCAGCAGTTACTTCGGGTCAGGGGAGCAGTTCTTC

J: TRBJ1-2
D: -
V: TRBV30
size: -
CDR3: CACPPGPRGYTF
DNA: TGTGCCTGCCCCCCGGGGCCCCGCGGCTACACCTTC

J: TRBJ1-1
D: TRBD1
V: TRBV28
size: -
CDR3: CASRQGVTEAFF
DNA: TGTGCCAGCAGACAGGGGGTCACTGAAGCTTTCTTT

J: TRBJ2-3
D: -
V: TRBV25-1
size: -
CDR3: CASSEQTVLITDTQYF
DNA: TGTGCCAGCAGTGAACAGACAGTTCTTATCACAGATACGCAGTATTTT

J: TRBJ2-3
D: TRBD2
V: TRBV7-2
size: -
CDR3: CAINSGTSVDTQYF
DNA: TGTGCCATTAACTCCGGGACTAGCGTGGATACGCAGTATTTT

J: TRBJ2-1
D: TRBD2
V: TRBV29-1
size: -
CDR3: CSVEVPSGGSYNEQFF
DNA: TGCAGCGTTGAAGTGCCGAGCGGGGGGTCCTACAATGAGCAGTTCTTC

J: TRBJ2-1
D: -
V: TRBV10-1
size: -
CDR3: CASSDSNNEQFF
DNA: TGCGCCAGCAGTGACTCCAACAATGAGCAGTTCTTC

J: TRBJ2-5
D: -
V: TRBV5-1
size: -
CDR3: CASSPGADKETQYF
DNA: TGCGCCAGCAGCCCCGGCGCGGACAAAGAGACCCAGTACTTC

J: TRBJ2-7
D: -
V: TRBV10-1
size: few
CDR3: CASAGTYEQYF
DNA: TGCGCCAGCGCGGGCACCTACGAGCAGTACTTC

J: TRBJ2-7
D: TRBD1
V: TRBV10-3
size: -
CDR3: CAISGGDREGYEQYF
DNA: TGTGCCATCAGTGGGGGGGACAGGGAGGGTTACGAGCAGTACTTC

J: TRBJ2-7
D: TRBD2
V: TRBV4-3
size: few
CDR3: CASSPGRGSYEQYF
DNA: TGCGCCAGCAGCCCCGGGAGGGGATCCTACGAGCAGTACTTC